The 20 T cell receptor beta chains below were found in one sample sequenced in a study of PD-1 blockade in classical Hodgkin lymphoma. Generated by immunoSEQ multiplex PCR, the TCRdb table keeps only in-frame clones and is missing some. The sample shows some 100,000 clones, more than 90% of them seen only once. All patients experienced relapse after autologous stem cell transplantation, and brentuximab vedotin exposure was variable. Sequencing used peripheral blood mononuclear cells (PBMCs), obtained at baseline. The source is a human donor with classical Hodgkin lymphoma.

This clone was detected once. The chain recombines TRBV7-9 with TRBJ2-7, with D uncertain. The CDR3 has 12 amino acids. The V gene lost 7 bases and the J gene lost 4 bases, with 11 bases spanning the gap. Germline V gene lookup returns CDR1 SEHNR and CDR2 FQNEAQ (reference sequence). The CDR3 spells CASTSPKYEQYF. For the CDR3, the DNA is TGTGCCAGCACTTCTCCCAAATACGAGCAGTACTTC.

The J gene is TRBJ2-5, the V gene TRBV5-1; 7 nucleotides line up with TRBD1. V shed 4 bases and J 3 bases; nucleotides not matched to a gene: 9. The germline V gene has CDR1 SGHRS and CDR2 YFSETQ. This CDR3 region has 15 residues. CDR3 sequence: CASSQSRGGKETQYF. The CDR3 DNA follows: TGCGCCAGCAGCCAAAGTCGAGGGGGCAAAGAGACCCAGTACTTC.

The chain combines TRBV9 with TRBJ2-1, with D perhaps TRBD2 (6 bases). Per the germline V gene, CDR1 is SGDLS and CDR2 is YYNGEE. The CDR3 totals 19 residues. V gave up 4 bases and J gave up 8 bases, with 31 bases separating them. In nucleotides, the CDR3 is TGTGCCAGCAGCCACCCCAGGGTAGAATCCTACAGGACTAAGGATGAGCAGTTCTTC. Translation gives CASSHPRVESYRTKDEQFF.

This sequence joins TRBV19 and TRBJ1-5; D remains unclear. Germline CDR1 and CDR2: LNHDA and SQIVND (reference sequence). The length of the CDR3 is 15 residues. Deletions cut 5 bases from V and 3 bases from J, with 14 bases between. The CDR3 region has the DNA TGTGCCAGTAGTGCTATTTTGTACCCCAATCAGCCCCAGCATTTT. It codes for CASSAILYPNQPQHF.

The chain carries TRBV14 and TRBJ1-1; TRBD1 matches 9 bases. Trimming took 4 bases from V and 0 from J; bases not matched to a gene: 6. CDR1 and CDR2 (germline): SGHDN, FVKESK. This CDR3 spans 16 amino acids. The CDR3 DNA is TGTGCCAGCAGCCCTCCCAGGGACAGGGTGAACACTGAAGCTTTCTTT. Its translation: CASSPPRDRVNTEAFF.

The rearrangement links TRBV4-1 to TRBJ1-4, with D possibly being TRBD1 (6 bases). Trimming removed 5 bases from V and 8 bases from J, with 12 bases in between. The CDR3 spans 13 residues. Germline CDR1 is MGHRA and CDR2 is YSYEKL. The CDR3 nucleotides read TGCGCCAGCAGCGCAACAGGGATGGAAAAACTGTTTTTT. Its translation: CASSATGMEKLFF.

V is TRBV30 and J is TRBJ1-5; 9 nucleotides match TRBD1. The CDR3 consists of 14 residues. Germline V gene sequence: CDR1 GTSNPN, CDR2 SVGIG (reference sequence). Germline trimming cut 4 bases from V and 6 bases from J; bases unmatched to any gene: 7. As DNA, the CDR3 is TGTGCCTGGAACCCCGGGACAGGGCCTCAGCCCCAGCATTTT. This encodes CAWNPGTGPQPQHF.

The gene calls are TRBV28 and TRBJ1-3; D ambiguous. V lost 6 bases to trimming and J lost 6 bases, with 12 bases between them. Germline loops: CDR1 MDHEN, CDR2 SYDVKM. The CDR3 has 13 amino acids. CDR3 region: CASSGSLLNTIYF. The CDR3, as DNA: TGTGCCAGCAGCGGCTCCCTACTAAACACCATATATTTT.

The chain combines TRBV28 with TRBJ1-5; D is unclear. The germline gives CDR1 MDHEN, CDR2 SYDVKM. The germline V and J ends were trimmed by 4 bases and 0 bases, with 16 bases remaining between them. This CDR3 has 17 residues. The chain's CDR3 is CASSYGTGIDSNQPQHF. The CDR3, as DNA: TGTGCCAGCAGTTATGGTACCGGGATAGATAGCAATCAGCCCCAGCATTTT.

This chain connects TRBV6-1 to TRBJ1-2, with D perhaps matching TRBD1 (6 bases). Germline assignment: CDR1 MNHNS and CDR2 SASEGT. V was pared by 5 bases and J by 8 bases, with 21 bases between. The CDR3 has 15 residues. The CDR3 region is CASSPTTGRGIGYTF. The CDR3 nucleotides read TGTGCCAGCAGTCCTACGACAGGCCGCGGTATAGGCTACACCTTC.

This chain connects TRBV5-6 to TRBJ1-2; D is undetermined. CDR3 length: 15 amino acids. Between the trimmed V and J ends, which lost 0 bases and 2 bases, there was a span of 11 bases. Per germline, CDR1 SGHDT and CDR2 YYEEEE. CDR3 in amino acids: CASSLGSSQNYGYTF. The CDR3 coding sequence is TGTGCCAGCAGCTTGGGGAGTTCCCAGAACTATGGCTACACCTTC.

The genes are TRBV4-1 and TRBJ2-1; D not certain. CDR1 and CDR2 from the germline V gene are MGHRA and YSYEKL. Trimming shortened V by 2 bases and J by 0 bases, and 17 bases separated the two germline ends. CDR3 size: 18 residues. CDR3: CASSQRSRIRSSYNEQFF. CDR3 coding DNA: TGCGCCAGCAGCCAAAGGTCCCGTATCAGAAGCTCCTACAATGAGCAGTTCTTC.

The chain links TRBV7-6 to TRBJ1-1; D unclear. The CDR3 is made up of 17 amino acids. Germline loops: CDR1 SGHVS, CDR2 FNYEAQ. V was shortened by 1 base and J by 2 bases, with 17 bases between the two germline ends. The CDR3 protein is CASSLGWMEKPNTEAFF. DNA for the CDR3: TGTGCCAGCAGCTTAGGTTGGATGGAGAAACCCAACACTGAAGCTTTCTTT.

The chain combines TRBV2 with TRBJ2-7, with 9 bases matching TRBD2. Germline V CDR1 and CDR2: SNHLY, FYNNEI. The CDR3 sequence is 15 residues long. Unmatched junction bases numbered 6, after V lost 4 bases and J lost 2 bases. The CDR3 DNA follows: TGTGCCAGCAGTGTAAGGGGCGGGAGGGCCTACGAGCAGTACTTC. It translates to CASSVRGGRAYEQYF.

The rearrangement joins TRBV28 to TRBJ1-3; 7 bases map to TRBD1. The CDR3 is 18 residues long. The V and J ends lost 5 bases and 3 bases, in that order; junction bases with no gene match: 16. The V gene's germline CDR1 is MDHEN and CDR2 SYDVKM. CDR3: CASSPGQVKGVGGNTIYF. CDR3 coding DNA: TGTGCCAGCAGTCCAGGACAGGTTAAAGGAGTTGGTGGAAACACCATATATTTT.

The CDR3 sequence is CASSRRSGHPSTDTQYF. Here the CDR3 DNA reads TGTGCCAGCAGCAGACGGTCGGGTCATCCTAGCACAGATACGCAGTATTTT. The chain has TRBV21-1 and TRBJ2-3; the D call of TRBD2 is as the table states it, not checked on the DNA. TRBV21-1 is designated a pseudogene. The CDR3 has 17 residues.

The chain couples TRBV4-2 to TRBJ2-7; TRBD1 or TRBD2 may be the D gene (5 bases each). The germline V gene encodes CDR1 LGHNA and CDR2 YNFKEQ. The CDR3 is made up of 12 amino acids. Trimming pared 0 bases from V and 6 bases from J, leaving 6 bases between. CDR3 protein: CASSQEGVEQYF. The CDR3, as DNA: TGTGCCAGCAGCCAAGAGGGGGTCGAGCAGTACTTC.

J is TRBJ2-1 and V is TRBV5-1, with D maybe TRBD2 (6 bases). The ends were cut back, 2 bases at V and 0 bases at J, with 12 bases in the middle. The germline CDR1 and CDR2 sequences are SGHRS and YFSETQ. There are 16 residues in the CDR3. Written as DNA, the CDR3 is TGCGCCAGCAGCTTCCTGGGGGGAAGCTCCTACAATGAGCAGTTCTTC. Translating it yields CASSFLGGSSYNEQFF.

The CDR3 is CASSPPTGLGEQYF. CDR3 in DNA: TGTGCCAGCAGCCCTCCGACAGGTTTAGGCGAGCAGTACTTC. V and J are TRBV16 and TRBJ2-7; D is perhaps TRBD1 (6 bases). Germline loops: CDR1 KGHSY, CDR2 FQNENV. CDR3 length equals 14 residues. The ends were cut back, 4 bases at V and 6 bases at J, with 16 bases in the middle. The variable domain in full, completed from reference TRBV16 and TRBJ2-7, reads GEEVAQTPKHLVRGEGQKAKLYCAPIKGHSYVFWYQQVLKNEFKFLISFQNENVFDETGMPKERFSAKCLPNSPCSLEIQATKLEDSAVYFCASSPPTGLGEQYFGPGTRLTVT.

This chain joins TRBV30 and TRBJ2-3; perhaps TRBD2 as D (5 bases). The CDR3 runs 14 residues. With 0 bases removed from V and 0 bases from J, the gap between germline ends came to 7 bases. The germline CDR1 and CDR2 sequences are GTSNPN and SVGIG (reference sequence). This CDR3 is CAWSVRTSTDTQYF. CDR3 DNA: TGTGCCTGGAGTGTACGGACTAGCACAGATACGCAGTATTTT.